This TCR beta chain came from a study of cytomegalovirus exposure and HLA in healthy donors. V lost 1 base to trimming and J lost 5 bases; unmatched junction nucleotides: 3. The CDR3 consists of 14 residues. The germline V gene encodes CDR1 LNHNV and CDR2 YYDKDF (reference sequence). PCR used 60 Vbeta primers and 13 Jbeta primers. Data came from immunoSEQ multiplex PCR; TCRdb stores just in-frame clones and leaves some out. Among approximately 150,000 clones listed, 70% to 80% were seen once. The sequence was collected from a man in his forties in good health and CMV-seronegative. The gene calls are TRBV15 and TRBJ1-1; TRBD1 agrees at 8 bases. The sample comprised PBMCs. CDR3 DNA: TGTGCCACCAGCAGAGCAGGGGGCCCGACTGAAGCTTTCTTT. Protein product: CATSRAGGPTEAFF.